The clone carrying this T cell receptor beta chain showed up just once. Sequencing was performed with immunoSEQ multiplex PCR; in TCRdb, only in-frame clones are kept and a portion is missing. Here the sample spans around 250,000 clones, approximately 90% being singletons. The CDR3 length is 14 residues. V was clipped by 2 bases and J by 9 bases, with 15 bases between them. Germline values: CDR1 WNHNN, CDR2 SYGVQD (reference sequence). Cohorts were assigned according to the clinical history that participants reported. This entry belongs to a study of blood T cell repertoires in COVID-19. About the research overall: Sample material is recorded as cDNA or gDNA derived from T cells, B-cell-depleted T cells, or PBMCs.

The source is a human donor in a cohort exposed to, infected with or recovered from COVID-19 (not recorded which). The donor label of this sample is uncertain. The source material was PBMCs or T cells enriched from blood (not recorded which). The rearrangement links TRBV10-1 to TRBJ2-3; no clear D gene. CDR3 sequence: CASSEAPRPRTQYF. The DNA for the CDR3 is TGCGCCAGCAGTGAGGCCCCCAGGCCACGCACGCAGTATTTT.